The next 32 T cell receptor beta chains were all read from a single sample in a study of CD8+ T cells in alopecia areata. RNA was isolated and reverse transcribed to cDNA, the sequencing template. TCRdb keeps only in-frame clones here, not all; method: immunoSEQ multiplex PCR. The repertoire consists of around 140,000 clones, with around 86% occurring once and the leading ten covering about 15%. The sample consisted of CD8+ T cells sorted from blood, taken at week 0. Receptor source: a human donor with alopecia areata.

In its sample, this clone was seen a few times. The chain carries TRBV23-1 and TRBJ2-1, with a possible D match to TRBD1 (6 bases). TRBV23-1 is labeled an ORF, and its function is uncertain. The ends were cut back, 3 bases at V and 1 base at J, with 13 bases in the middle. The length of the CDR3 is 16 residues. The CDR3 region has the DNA TGCGCCAGCAGTCAGCCGGACAGACCTTCCTACAATGAGCAGTTCTTC. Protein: CASSQPDRPSYNEQFF.

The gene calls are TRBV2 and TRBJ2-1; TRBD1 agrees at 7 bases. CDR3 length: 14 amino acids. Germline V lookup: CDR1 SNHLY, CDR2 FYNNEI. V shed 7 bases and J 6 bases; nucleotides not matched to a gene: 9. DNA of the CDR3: TGTGCCAGCATCGAACAGGGGAACAGCAATGAGCAGTTCTTC. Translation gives CASIEQGNSNEQFF. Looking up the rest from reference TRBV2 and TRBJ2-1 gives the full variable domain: EPEVTQTPSHQVTQMGQEVILRCVPISNHLYFYWYRQILGQKVEFLVSFYNNEISEKSEIFDDQFSVERPDGSNFTLKIRSTKLEDSAMYFCASIEQGNSNEQFFGPGTRLTVL.

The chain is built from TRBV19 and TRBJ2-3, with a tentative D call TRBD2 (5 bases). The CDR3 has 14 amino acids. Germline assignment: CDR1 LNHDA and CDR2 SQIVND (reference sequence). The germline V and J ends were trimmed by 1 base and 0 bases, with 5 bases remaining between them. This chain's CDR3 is CASSIAGSTDTQYF. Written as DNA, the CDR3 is TGTGCCAGTAGTATAGCGGGGAGCACAGATACGCAGTATTTT.

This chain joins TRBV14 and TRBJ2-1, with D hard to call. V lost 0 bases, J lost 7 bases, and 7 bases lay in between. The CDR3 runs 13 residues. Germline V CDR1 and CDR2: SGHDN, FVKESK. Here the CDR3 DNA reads TGTGCCAGCAGCCAAGACATTTGGAATGAGCAGTTCTTC. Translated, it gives CASSQDIWNEQFF.

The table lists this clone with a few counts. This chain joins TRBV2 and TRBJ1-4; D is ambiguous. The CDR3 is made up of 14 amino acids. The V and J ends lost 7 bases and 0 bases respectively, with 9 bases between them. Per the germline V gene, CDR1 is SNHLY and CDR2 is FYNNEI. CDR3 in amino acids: CASIPGATNEKLFF. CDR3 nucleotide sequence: TGTGCCAGCATCCCCGGTGCAACTAATGAAAAACTGTTTTTT.

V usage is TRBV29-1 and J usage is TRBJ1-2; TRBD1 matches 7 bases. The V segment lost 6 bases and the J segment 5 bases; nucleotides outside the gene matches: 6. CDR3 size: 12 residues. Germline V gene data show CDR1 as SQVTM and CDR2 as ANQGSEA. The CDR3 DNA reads TGCAGCGTACAGGGGTCGGATTATGGCTACACCTTC. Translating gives CSVQGSDYGYTF.

CDR3 coding DNA: TGTGCCAGCAGCTCCATCCAAGAGACCCAGTACTTC. This encodes CASSSIQETQYF. The chain has TRBV13 and TRBJ2-5; D not certain. There are 12 residues in the CDR3. Germline lookup yields CDR1 PRHDT and CDR2 FYEKMQ (reference sequence). Deletions cut 4 bases from V and 1 base from J, with 4 bases between.

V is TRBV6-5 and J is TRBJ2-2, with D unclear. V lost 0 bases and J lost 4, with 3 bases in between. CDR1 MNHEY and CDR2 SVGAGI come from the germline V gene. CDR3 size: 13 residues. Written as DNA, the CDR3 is TGTGCCAGCAGTTACTCGGCCACCGGGGAGCTGTTTTTT. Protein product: CASSYSATGELFF.

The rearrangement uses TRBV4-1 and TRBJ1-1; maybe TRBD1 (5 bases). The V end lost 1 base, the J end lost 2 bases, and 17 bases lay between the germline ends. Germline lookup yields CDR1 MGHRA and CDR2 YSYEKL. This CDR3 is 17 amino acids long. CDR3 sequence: CASSQGARGRINTEAFF. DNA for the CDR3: TGCGCCAGCAGCCAAGGTGCTAGGGGTCGGATTAACACTGAAGCTTTCTTT.

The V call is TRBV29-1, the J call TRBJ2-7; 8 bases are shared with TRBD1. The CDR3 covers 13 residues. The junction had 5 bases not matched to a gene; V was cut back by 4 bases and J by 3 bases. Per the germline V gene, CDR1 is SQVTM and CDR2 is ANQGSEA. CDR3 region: CSVGRDRNYEQYF. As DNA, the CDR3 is TGCAGCGTTGGGAGGGACAGGAACTACGAGCAGTACTTC.

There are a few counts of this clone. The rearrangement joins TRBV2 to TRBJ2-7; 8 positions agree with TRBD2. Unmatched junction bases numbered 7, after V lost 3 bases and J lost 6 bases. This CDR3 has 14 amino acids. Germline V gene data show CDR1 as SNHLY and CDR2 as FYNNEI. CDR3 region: CASSEESSGPEQYF. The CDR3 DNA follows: TGTGCCAGCAGTGAGGAGTCTAGCGGGCCCGAGCAGTACTTC.

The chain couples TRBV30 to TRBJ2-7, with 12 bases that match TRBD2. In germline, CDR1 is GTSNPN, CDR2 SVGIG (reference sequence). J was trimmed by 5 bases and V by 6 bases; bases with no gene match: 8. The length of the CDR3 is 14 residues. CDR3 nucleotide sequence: TGTGCCTGTATGCCGGGACTAGCGGGCCACGAGCAGTACTTC. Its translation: CACMPGLAGHEQYF.

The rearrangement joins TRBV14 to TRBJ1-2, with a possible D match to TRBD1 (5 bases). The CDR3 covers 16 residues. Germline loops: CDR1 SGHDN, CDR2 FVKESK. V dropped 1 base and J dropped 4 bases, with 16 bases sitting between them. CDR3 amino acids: CASSQGPSRAPYGYTF. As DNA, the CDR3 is TGTGCCAGCAGCCAAGGCCCAAGCAGGGCGCCCTATGGCTACACCTTC.

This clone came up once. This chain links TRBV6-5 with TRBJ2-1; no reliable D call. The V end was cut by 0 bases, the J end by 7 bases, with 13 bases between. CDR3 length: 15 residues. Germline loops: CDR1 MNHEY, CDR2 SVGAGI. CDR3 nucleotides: TGTGCCAGCAGTTACTCGTCCGGGCTAACTAATGAGCAGTTCTTC. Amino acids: CASSYSSGLTNEQFF.

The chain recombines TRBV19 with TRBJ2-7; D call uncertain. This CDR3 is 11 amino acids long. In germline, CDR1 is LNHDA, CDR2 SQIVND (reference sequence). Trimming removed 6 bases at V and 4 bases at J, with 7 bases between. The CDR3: CASSWSYEQYF. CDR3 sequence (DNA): TGTGCCAGTAGCTGGTCGTACGAGCAGTACTTC.

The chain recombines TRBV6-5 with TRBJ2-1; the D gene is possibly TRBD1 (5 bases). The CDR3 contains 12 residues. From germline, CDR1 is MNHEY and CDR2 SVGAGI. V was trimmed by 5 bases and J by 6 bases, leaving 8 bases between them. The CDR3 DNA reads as TGTGCCAGCAGTCAGGGTGGCAATGAGCAGTTCTTC. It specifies CASSQGGNEQFF.

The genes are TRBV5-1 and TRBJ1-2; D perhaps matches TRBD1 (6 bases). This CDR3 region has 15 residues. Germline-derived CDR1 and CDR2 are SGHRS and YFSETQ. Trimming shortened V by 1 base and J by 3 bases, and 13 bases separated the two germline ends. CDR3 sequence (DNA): TGCGCCAGCAGCTTGACAGGGAATGGGGACTATGGCTACACCTTC. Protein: CASSLTGNGDYGYTF.

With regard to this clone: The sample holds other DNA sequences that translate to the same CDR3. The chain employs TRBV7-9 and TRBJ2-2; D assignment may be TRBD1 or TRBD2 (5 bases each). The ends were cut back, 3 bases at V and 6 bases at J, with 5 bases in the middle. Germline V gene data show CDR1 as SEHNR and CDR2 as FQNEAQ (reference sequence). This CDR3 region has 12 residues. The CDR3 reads CASSLGAGELFF. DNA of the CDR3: TGTGCCAGCAGCTTGGGGGCCGGGGAGCTGTTTTTT. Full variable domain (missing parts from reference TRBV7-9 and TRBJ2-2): DTGVSQNPRHKITKRGQNVTFRCDPISEHNRLYWYRQTLGQGPEFLTYFQNEAQLEKSRLLSDRFSAERPKGSFSTLEIQRTEQGDSAMYLCASSLGAGELFFGEGSRLTVL.

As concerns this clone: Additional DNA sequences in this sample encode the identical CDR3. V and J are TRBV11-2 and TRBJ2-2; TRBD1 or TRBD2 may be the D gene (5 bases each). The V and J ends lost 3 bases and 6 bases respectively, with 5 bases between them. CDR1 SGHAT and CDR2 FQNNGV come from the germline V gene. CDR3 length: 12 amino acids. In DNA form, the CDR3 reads TGTGCCAGCAGCTTGGGGGCCGGGGAGCTGTTTTTT. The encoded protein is CASSLGAGELFF. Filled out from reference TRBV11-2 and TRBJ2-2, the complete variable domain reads EAGVAQSPRYKIIEKRQSVAFWCNPISGHATLYWYQQILGQGPKLLIQFQNNGVVDDSQLPKDRFSAERLKGVDSTLKIQPAKLEDSAVYLCASSLGAGELFFGEGSRLTVL.

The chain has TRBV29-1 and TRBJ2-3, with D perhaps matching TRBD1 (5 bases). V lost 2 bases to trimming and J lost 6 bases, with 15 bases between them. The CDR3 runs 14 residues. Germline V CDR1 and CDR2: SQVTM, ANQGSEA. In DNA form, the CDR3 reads TGCAGCGTTGAATGGACACCGATGGGGGATACGCAGTATTTT. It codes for CSVEWTPMGDTQYF.

This CDR3 is CASSPSGGIYEQYF. As DNA, the CDR3 is TGTGCCAGCAGCCCGAGCGGGGGAATATACGAGCAGTACTTC. The chain uses TRBV14 and TRBJ2-7; 8 bases agree with TRBD2. The V gene's germline CDR1 is SGHDN and CDR2 FVKESK. The CDR3 is 14 amino acids. The V gene end was trimmed by 4 bases and the J gene end by 4 bases; junction bases not matched to a gene: 6.

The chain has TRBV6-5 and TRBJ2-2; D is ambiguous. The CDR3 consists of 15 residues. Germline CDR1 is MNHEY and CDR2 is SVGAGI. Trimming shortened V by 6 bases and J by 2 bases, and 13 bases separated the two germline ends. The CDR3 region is CASSPSALNTGELFF. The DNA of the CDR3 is TGTGCCAGCAGCCCCTCAGCGCTAAACACCGGGGAGCTGTTTTTT.

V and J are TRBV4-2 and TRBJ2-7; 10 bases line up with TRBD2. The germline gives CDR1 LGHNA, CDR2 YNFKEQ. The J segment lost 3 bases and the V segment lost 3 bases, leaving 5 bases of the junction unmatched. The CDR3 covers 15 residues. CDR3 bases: TGTGCCAGCAGCCAGGCTAGCGGGGGTTTCTACGAGCAGTACTTC. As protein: CASSQASGGFYEQYF.

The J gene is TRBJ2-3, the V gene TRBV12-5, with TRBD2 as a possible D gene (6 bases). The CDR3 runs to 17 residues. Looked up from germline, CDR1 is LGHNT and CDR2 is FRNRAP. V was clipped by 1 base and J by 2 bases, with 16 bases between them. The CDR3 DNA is TGTGCTAGTGGTTTGGCACTATCAAGCGGGTACACAGATACGCAGTATTTT. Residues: CASGLALSSGYTDTQYF.

CDR3 sequence (DNA): TGTGCCAGCAGCAGGACAGGGGGGGACTCTGGGGCCAACGTCCTGACTTTC. Its translation is CASSRTGGDSGANVLTF. The V and J genes are TRBV7-9 and TRBJ2-6; 10 bases fit TRBD1. Germline CDR1 is SEHNR and CDR2 is FQNEAQ (reference sequence). Trimming took 5 bases from V and 0 from J; bases not matched to a gene: 4. The CDR3 length is 17 residues.

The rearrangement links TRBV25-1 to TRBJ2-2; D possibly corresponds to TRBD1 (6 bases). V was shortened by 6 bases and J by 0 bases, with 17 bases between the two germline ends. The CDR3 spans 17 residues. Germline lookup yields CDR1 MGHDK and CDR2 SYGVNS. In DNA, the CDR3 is TGTGCCAGCAGGGGGGCGCGGGTGGGCTCGAACACCGGGGAGCTGTTTTTT. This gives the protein CASRGARVGSNTGELFF.

The CDR3 region has the DNA TGCAGCGTTGAAGATTGGGACAAAGGGGTAGCCAAAAACATTCAGTACTTC. Translation gives CSVEDWDKGVAKNIQYF. The chain combines TRBV29-1 with TRBJ2-4, with D possibly matching TRBD1 (6 bases). Germline loops: CDR1 SQVTM, CDR2 ANQGSEA. The length of the CDR3 is 17 residues. Trimming removed 0 bases at V and 0 bases at J, with 15 bases between.

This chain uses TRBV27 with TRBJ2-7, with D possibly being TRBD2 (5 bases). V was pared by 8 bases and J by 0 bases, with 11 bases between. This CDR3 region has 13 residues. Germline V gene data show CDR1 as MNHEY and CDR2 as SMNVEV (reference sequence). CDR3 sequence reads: CASAGTISYEQYF. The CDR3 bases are TGTGCCAGCGCGGGTACCATCTCCTACGAGCAGTACTTC.

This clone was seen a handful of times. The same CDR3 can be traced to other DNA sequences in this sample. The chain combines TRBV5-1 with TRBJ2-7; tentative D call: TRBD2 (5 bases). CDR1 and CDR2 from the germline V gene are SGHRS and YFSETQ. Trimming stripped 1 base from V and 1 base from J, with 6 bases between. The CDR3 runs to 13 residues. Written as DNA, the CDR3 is TGCGCCAGCAGCTTGACTAGTTCCTACGAGCAGTACTTC. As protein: CASSLTSSYEQYF.

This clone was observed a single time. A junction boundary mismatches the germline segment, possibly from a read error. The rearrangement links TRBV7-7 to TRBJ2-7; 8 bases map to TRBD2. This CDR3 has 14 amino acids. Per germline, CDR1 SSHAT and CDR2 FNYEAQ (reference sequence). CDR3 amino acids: CASSPGGSRYEQYF. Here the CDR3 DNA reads TGTGCTAGCAGCCCGGGAGGGTCTAGGTACGAGCAGTACTTC.

The CDR3 sequence: CASSFPGTLTDTQYF. CDR3 nucleotide sequence: TGCGCCAGCAGCTTCCCCGGGACACTCACAGATACGCAGTATTTT. V usage is TRBV5-1 and J usage is TRBJ2-3, with D possibly being TRBD1 (6 bases). V shed 2 bases and J shed 2 bases, with 12 bases lying between them. The CDR3 is 15 residues long. The germline CDR1 and CDR2 sequences are SGHRS and YFSETQ.

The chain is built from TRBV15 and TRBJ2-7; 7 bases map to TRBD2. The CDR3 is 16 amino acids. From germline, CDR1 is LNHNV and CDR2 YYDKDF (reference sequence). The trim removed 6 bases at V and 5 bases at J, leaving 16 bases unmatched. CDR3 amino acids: CATRSPTRERDHEQYF. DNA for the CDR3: TGTGCCACCAGATCTCCTACGCGGGAGCGGGACCACGAGCAGTACTTC.